This TCR beta chain was sequenced for a study of blood T cell repertoires in COVID-19. Profiled with immunoSEQ multiplex PCR; TCRdb holds only in-frame clones, not every one. The sample holds roughly 130,000 clones, roughly nine tenths seen once. The CDR3 totals 14 residues. The germline V gene has CDR1 MGHDK and CDR2 SYGVNS. With V trimmed by 3 bases and J by 3 bases, 3 bases remained unmatched. The chain uses TRBV25-1 and TRBJ2-7; 9 nucleotides agree with TRBD1. Source material: peripheral blood. The clonotype originates from a human donor with COVID-19, enrolled during active disease. The donor label of this sample is uncertain. The CDR3 DNA reads TGTGCCAGCAGTGATACGGACAGGGGCTACGAGCAGTACTTC. Translation gives CASSDTDRGYEQYF.